The next 32 T cell receptor beta chains were all read from a single sample in a study of cytomegalovirus exposure and HLA in healthy donors. The assay was immunoSEQ multiplex PCR, and TCRdb's table has in-frame clones only and misses some. The sample lists 55,000 to 75,000 clones, 80% to 95% seen once, with under 5.5% in the top ten. The specimen was PBMCs. The origin of the receptors is a man aged 18 to 30 in good health and CMV-seropositive.

The V call is TRBV5-1, the J call TRBJ1-1, with D possibly matching TRBD1 (6 bases). The CDR3 runs 14 residues. Germline CDR1 SGHRS, CDR2 YFSETQ. V gave up 5 bases and J gave up 1 base, with 12 bases separating them. CDR3 nucleotide sequence: TGCGCCAGCAGTACTCGGACAGAGAACACTGAAGCTTTCTTT. It codes for CASSTRTENTEAFF.

The V call is TRBV27, the J call TRBJ1-1; no reliable D call. Deletions cut 4 bases from V and 4 bases from J, with 10 bases between. CDR3 length equals 13 residues. Germline V gene lookup returns CDR1 MNHEY and CDR2 SMNVEV (reference sequence). The CDR3 spells CASSYGQSTEAFF. The CDR3 DNA follows: TGTGCCAGCAGTTATGGGCAGTCCACTGAAGCTTTCTTT.

The genes are TRBV9 and TRBJ2-7; 9 bases map to TRBD2. From germline, CDR1 is SGDLS and CDR2 YYNGEE. V lost 0 bases, J lost 6 bases, and 10 bases stayed unmatched. CDR3 length: 16 amino acids. CDR3 sequence reads: CASSVGASGMGSEQYF. The DNA for the CDR3 is TGTGCCAGCAGCGTAGGGGCTAGCGGGATGGGCTCCGAGCAGTACTTC.

The CDR3 sequence is CASSVGGARGNTIYF. DNA of the CDR3: TGTGCCAGCAGTGTTGGGGGGGCGCGGGGAAACACCATATATTTT. V gene TRBV28 combines with J gene TRBJ1-3, with a weak D call TRBD1 (6 bases). The CDR3 contains 15 residues. From germline, CDR1 is MDHEN and CDR2 SYDVKM. V was pared by 5 bases and J by 4 bases, with 15 bases between.

The gene calls are TRBV5-4 and TRBJ2-2, with 11 nucleotides matching TRBD2. This CDR3 has 19 residues. The germline gives CDR1 SGHNT, CDR2 YYREEE (reference sequence). The J segment lost 6 bases and the V segment lost 3 bases, leaving 16 bases of the junction unmatched. CDR3 amino acids: CASSSGLAEDLGKSGELFF. CDR3 DNA: TGTGCCAGCAGCTCGGGACTAGCGGAAGACCTTGGGAAATCCGGGGAGCTGTTTTTT.

This chain joins TRBV27 and TRBJ2-1; 13 bases match TRBD2. The CDR3 consists of 17 residues. Germline loops: CDR1 MNHEY, CDR2 SMNVEV (reference sequence). J lost 1 base, V lost 6 bases, and 6 bases had no gene match. The CDR3 nucleotides are TGTGCCAGCAGAACCACTAGCGGGAGGGCTTCCTACAATGAGCAGTTCTTC. Protein product: CASRTTSGRASYNEQFF.

The chain employs TRBV6-5 and TRBJ2-1; D possibly corresponds to TRBD1 (5 bases). Germline V gives CDR1 MNHEY, CDR2 SVGAGI. V was trimmed by 2 bases and J by 5 bases, leaving 16 bases between them. CDR3 length equals 16 residues. The CDR3: CASSYRTRPLHNEQFF. The CDR3, as DNA: TGTGCCAGCAGTTACCGGACACGTCCCCTACACAATGAGCAGTTCTTC.

The chain has TRBV28 and TRBJ2-7; a weak D match, TRBD2 (5 bases). The V end was cut by 3 bases, the J end by 5 bases, with 14 bases between. CDR3 length equals 14 residues. Germline values: CDR1 MDHEN, CDR2 SYDVKM. Written as DNA, the CDR3 is TGTGCCAGCAGTTTGGAACCGGACTTTAACGAGCAGTACTTC. Translating gives CASSLEPDFNEQYF. Filled out from reference TRBV28 and TRBJ2-7, the complete variable domain reads DVKVTQSSRYLVKRTGEKVFLECVQDMDHENMFWYRQDPGLGLRLIYFSYDVKMKEKGDIPEGYSVSREKKERFSLILESASTNQTSMYLCASSLEPDFNEQYFGPGTRLTVT.

The chain links TRBV30 to TRBJ1-4; 7 positions match TRBD1. Looked up from germline, CDR1 is GTSNPN and CDR2 is SVGIG (reference sequence). The CDR3 length is 12 residues. With V trimmed by 3 bases and J by 8 bases, 3 bases remained unmatched. CDR3 residues: CAWRQGQEKLFF. CDR3 nucleotide sequence: TGTGCCTGGAGACAGGGGCAAGAAAAACTGTTTTTT.

The V and J genes are TRBV30 and TRBJ2-7; D may be TRBD1 (5 bases). The CDR3 is made up of 12 amino acids. Germline V lookup: CDR1 GTSNPN, CDR2 SVGIG (reference sequence). V lost 0 bases to trimming and J lost 6 bases, with 9 bases between them. CDR3 residues: CAWSVVGAEQYF. CDR3 DNA sequence: TGTGCCTGGAGTGTGGTAGGGGCCGAGCAGTACTTC.

In DNA, the CDR3 is TGTGCCAGCCAAACCGGACTAGCCACCAGCACAGATACGCAGTATTTT. Translation: CASQTGLATSTDTQYF. The V and J genes are TRBV7-8 and TRBJ2-3; 8 bases map to TRBD2. CDR3 length: 16 residues. Germline V lookup: CDR1 SGHVS, CDR2 FQNEAQ. V lost 8 bases and J lost 0; bases outside the gene matches: 10.

The chain combines TRBV2 with TRBJ2-7, with a tentative D call TRBD2 (6 bases). The length of the CDR3 is 11 residues. Germline CDR1 SNHLY, CDR2 FYNNEI. V gave up 9 bases and J gave up 6 bases, with 12 bases separating them. DNA for the CDR3: TGTGCCAGGGGGGGAGGCCCCGAGCAGTACTTC. It is translated as CARGGGPEQYF.

Worth noting for this clone: Other DNA sequences in the sample encode the same CDR3. V is TRBV9 and J is TRBJ2-5; 10 bases are a match to TRBD2. The CDR3 has 16 amino acids. Trimming cost V 0 bases and J 4 bases; bases outside gene matches: 6. Looked up from germline, CDR1 is SGDLS and CDR2 is YYNGEE. This chain's CDR3 is CASSVDPAGGGETQYF. The CDR3, as DNA: TGTGCCAGCAGCGTAGACCCAGCGGGGGGGGGAGAGACCCAGTACTTC.

This sequence joins TRBV28 and TRBJ2-5; D gene uncertain. V dropped 10 bases and J dropped 1 base, with 4 bases sitting between them. Germline CDR1 is MDHEN and CDR2 is SYDVKM. The CDR3 is 10 amino acids. The CDR3 DNA reads TGTGCCACCTCCCAAGAGACCCAGTACTTC. Its protein product is CATSQETQYF.

The rearrangement joins TRBV5-4 to TRBJ2-7; TRBD2 matches 12 bases. Germline V lookup: CDR1 SGHNT, CDR2 YYREEE (reference sequence). V lost 3 bases and J lost 0; bases outside the gene matches: 4. This CDR3 contains 16 residues. The CDR3 region is CASSWTSGMSSYEQYF. The CDR3 bases are TGTGCCAGCAGCTGGACTAGCGGGATGAGCTCCTACGAGCAGTACTTC.

V usage is TRBV5-6 and J usage is TRBJ1-5; 8 bases are shared with TRBD1. V was pared by 4 bases and J by 5 bases, with 8 bases of the junction left unmatched. Germline V lookup: CDR1 SGHDT, CDR2 YYEEEE. The CDR3 has 15 amino acids. This CDR3 reads CASSRRTGTDQPQHF. The CDR3 coding sequence is TGTGCCAGCAGCCGCCGGACAGGGACGGATCAGCCCCAGCATTTT. Filled out from reference TRBV5-6 and TRBJ1-5, the complete variable domain reads DAGVTQSPTHLIKTRGQQVTLRCSPKSGHDTVSWYQQALGQGPQFIFQYYEEEERQRGNFPDRFSGHQFPNYSSELNVNALLLGDSALYLCASSRRTGTDQPQHFGDGTRLSIL.

The J gene is TRBJ1-1, the V gene TRBV9; D is undetermined. Germline V gene data show CDR1 as SGDLS and CDR2 as YYNGEE. With 7 bases removed from V and 0 bases from J, the gap between germline ends came to 13 bases. CDR3 size: 14 residues. The CDR3 DNA is TGTGCCAGCTCAAACAGTATTATGAACACTGAAGCTTTCTTT. Encoded protein: CASSNSIMNTEAFF. Full variable domain (outside the CDR3, taken from reference TRBV9 and TRBJ1-1): DSGVTQTPKHLITATGQRVTLRCSPRSGDLSVYWYQQSLDQGLQFLIQYYNGEERAKGNILERFSAQQFPDLHSELNLSSLELGDSALYFCASSNSIMNTEAFFGQGTRLTVV.

V usage is TRBV9 and J usage is TRBJ2-2; D remains unclear. Germline V CDR1 and CDR2: SGDLS, YYNGEE. CDR3 length: 14 amino acids. The germline V and J ends were trimmed by 0 bases and 7 bases, with 10 bases remaining between them. The CDR3 sequence: CASSVGQRGGELFF. CDR3 nucleotides: TGTGCCAGCAGCGTAGGGCAACGAGGCGGGGAGCTGTTTTTT.

This clone has only one observation. The chain has TRBV2 and TRBJ2-1; 15 nucleotides match TRBD2. This CDR3 has 13 residues. The germline V gene has CDR1 SNHLY and CDR2 FYNNEI. V was pared by 8 bases and J by 9 bases, with 2 bases of the junction left unmatched. CDR3 amino acids: CASGLAGGGEQFF. CDR3 DNA sequence: TGTGCCAGCGGACTAGCGGGAGGGGGTGAGCAGTTCTTC.

This clone has just one count. The chain has TRBV30 and TRBJ2-7, with D tentatively TRBD2 (6 bases). Per the germline V gene, CDR1 is GTSNPN and CDR2 is SVGIG (reference sequence). The V end was cut by 3 bases, the J end by 0 bases, with 15 bases between. This CDR3 region has 15 residues. CDR3 in amino acids: CAWSAPSEASYEQYF. The DNA for the CDR3 is TGTGCCTGGAGCGCCCCTAGCGAGGCCTCCTACGAGCAGTACTTC.

This clone has just one count. The chain carries TRBV7-8 and TRBJ1-5; possibly TRBD1 for D (6 bases). There are 16 residues in the CDR3. Germline CDR1 and CDR2: SGHVS and FQNEAQ. V was cut by 5 bases and J by 0 bases, with 14 bases left in between. CDR3 in DNA: TGTGCCAGCAGCCCGGGGACAAGTTTTAGCAATCAGCCCCAGCATTTT. It encodes CASSPGTSFSNQPQHF.

The chain links TRBV28 to TRBJ2-2; 9 positions match TRBD2. This CDR3 is 17 amino acids long. J lost 3 bases, V lost 7 bases, and 12 bases had no gene match. CDR1 and CDR2 from the germline V gene are MDHEN and SYDVKM. The CDR3 loop reads CASTPLGGGRDTGELFF. CDR3 DNA sequence: TGTGCCAGCACCCCCCTCGGCGGCGGGAGGGACACCGGGGAGCTGTTTTTT.

A single count supports this clone. The chain employs TRBV18 and TRBJ1-4; 7 bases are shared with TRBD1. Germline assignment: CDR1 KGHSH and CDR2 LQKENI. The CDR3 extends over 15 amino acids. V dropped 4 bases and J dropped 2; count of bases not matched to a gene: 4. Written as DNA, the CDR3 is TGTGCCAGCTCACAGACAGGGAGGACTAATGAAAAACTGTTTTTT. Translated: CASSQTGRTNEKLFF.

The CDR3 spells CAWSVPPGIQPQHF. In DNA, the CDR3 is TGTGCCTGGAGTGTACCCCCAGGGATCCAGCCCCAGCATTTT. The rearrangement joins TRBV30 to TRBJ1-5; weak D call: TRBD1 (5 bases). The CDR3 totals 14 residues. The germline V and J ends were trimmed by 0 bases and 7 bases, with 13 bases remaining between them. Germline V gene data show CDR1 as GTSNPN and CDR2 as SVGIG (reference sequence).

The rearrangement uses TRBV5-8 and TRBJ1-3; no clear D. Trimming took 2 bases from V and 3 from J, leaving 9 bases between them. Germline CDR1 SGHTS, CDR2 YDEGEE. This CDR3 has 14 amino acids. CDR3 nucleotides: TGTGCCAGCAGCTTTGCGTACTATGGAAACACCATATATTTT. The encoded protein is CASSFAYYGNTIYF.

The chain is built from TRBV5-8 and TRBJ2-7; 7 nucleotides match TRBD1. Per the germline V gene, CDR1 is SGHTS and CDR2 is YDEGEE. CDR3 size: 15 residues. The V and J ends lost 2 bases and 3 bases, in that order; junction bases with no gene match: 8. The DNA of the CDR3 is TGTGCCAGCAGCTTCACAGGGACAGCGTACTACGAGCAGTACTTC. Amino acid sequence: CASSFTGTAYYEQYF. Supplemented by reference TRBV5-8 and TRBJ2-7, the full variable domain reads EAGVTQSPTHLIKTRGQQATLRCSPISGHTSVYWYQQALGLGLQFLLWYDEGEERNRGNFPPRFSGRQFPNYSSELNVNALELEDSALYLCASSFTGTAYYEQYFGPGTRLTVT.

The chain has TRBV4-1 and TRBJ2-7; 10 nucleotides align to TRBD1. The CDR3 extends over 14 amino acids. Germline CDR1 reads MGHRA; CDR2 reads YSYEKL. V shed 4 bases, J shed 4 bases, and the junction held 4 bases outside the gene matches. The chain's CDR3 is CASSPGTGEYEQYF. CDR3 nucleotide sequence: TGCGCCAGCAGCCCCGGGACAGGGGAATACGAGCAGTACTTC.

The chain is built from TRBV7-8 and TRBJ1-5, with D perhaps matching TRBD1 (5 bases). This CDR3 contains 11 residues. V was pared by 9 bases and J by 4 bases, with 7 bases between. CDR1 is SGHVS and CDR2 is FQNEAQ in the germline V gene. The CDR3 bases are TGTGCCAGACACAGGAATCAGCCCCAGCATTTT. Residues: CARHRNQPQHF.

V and J are TRBV30 and TRBJ2-5, with D hard to call. The CDR3 is 14 amino acids. The germline V gene encodes CDR1 GTSNPN and CDR2 SVGIG (reference sequence). V was shortened by 2 bases and J by 1 base, with 11 bases between the two germline ends. The chain's CDR3 is CAWSLGRAQETQYF. The CDR3 coding sequence is TGTGCCTGGAGTTTGGGCAGAGCCCAAGAGACCCAGTACTTC.

This clone was counted once. The V call is TRBV5-1, the J call TRBJ2-1; 12 bases map to TRBD2. This CDR3 has 16 residues. V lost 1 base and J lost 9; bases outside the gene matches: 8. Per the germline V gene, CDR1 is SGHRS and CDR2 is YFSETQ. The CDR3 region is CASSLFPLAGGFEQFF. CDR3 nucleotides: TGCGCCAGCAGCTTGTTCCCCCTAGCGGGAGGGTTTGAGCAGTTCTTC.

This clone was recorded once. This chain's CDR3 is CASSNGLHSYEQYF. The CDR3 DNA follows: TGTGCCAGCAGCAACGGACTGCATTCCTACGAGCAGTACTTC. The chain recombines TRBV5-4 with TRBJ2-7; weak D call: TRBD2 (5 bases). The ends were cut back, 4 bases at V and 1 base at J, with 12 bases in the middle. The CDR3 contains 14 residues. Germline values: CDR1 SGHNT, CDR2 YYREEE (reference sequence).

In this sample, this clone turned up many times. The chain recombines TRBV6-1 with TRBJ2-1; 7 bases fit TRBD2. With 2 bases clipped from V and 2 bases from J, the junction kept 6 bases outside the gene matches. CDR1 MNHNS and CDR2 SASEGT come from the germline V gene. The CDR3 has 16 residues. Here the CDR3 DNA reads TGTGCCAGCAGTGAAACACACGGGGGGACCTACAATGAGCAGTTCTTC. Encoded protein: CASSETHGGTYNEQFF.